Following are 5 T cell receptor beta chains from one sample sequenced in a study of T cell responses to AZD1222 COVID-19 vaccine. Profiling relied on immunoSEQ multiplex PCR, and the TCRdb table lists in-frame clones only, not all of them. The sample consists of around 180,000 clones, about 89% of them appearing once. Sequences were derived from peripheral blood, sampled on day 0 of MenACWY control vaccination. These receptors were taken from an adult in good health.

The chain combines TRBV5-4 with TRBJ1-2, with a weak D call TRBD1 (5 bases). The V gene's germline CDR1 is SGHNT and CDR2 YYREEE (reference sequence). The CDR3 contains 14 residues. V dropped 1 base and J dropped 4 bases, with 11 bases sitting between them. CDR3 bases: TGTGCCAGCAGCTTGAATGCAGGGAGCTATGGCTACACCTTC. As protein: CASSLNAGSYGYTF. Supplemented by reference TRBV5-4 and TRBJ1-2, the full variable domain reads ETGVTQSPTHLIKTRGQQVTLRCSSQSGHNTVSWYQQALGQGPQFIFQYYREEENGRGNFPPRFSGLQFPNYSSELNVNALELDDSALYLCASSLNAGSYGYTFGSGTRLTVV.

This clone was seen only a few times. J is TRBJ2-1 and V is TRBV6-1; unclear D gene. Trimming took off 1 base at V and 12 bases at J, with 7 bases between the two ends. The CDR3 extends over 11 amino acids. Germline CDR1 reads MNHNS; CDR2 reads SASEGT. In nucleotides, the CDR3 is TGTGCCAGCAGTGAAGGGCCCCCGCAGTTCTTC. Residues: CASSEGPPQFF.

The chain couples TRBV30 to TRBJ1-4, with D unclear. Germline assignment: CDR1 GTSNPN and CDR2 SVGIG (reference sequence). V lost 2 bases to trimming and J lost 6 bases, with 10 bases between them. The CDR3 totals 13 residues. CDR3 DNA sequence: TGTGCCTGGAGTCTAGGTCTTTATGAAAAACTGTTTTTT. Translating it yields CAWSLGLYEKLFF.

The rearrangement uses TRBV7-8 and TRBJ1-1; D perhaps matches TRBD1 (5 bases). CDR3 length: 19 amino acids. The V gene lost 5 bases and the J gene lost 0 bases, with 25 bases spanning the gap. Germline loops: CDR1 SGHVS, CDR2 FQNEAQ. The CDR3 nucleotides read TGTGCCAGCAGCCCAATTAGCCGGGACGGCGGATTCATGAACACTGAAGCTTTCTTT. This translates into CASSPISRDGGFMNTEAFF.

V and J are TRBV2 and TRBJ1-2; D ambiguous. V lost 7 bases, J lost 7 bases, and 16 bases lay in between. This CDR3 region has 13 residues. CDR1 and CDR2 (germline): SNHLY, FYNNEI. The CDR3 reads CASTLQLGFGYTF. CDR3 nucleotide sequence: TGTGCCAGCACCCTACAGCTCGGGTTTGGCTACACCTTC.